These 14 T cell receptor beta chains originate from one sample sequenced in a study of control samples from healthy donors and cancer patients. The table came from immunoSEQ multiplex PCR; TCRdb's copy has only in-frame clones and leaves some out. The sample yields about 140,000 clones, roughly nine tenths seen once. Sequenced material: blood. All receptors come from a man aged 18 to 30 in good health.

V usage is TRBV25-1 and J usage is TRBJ1-2, with D tentatively TRBD1 (5 bases). The V end lost 4 bases, the J end lost 6 bases, and 9 bases lay between the germline ends. This CDR3 has 12 amino acids. Germline V gene sequence: CDR1 MGHDK, CDR2 SYGVNS. The CDR3 region has the DNA TGTGCCAGCAGTGGGGACGTGCATGGCTACACCTTC. This translates into CASSGDVHGYTF.

CDR3 sequence: CASSLAKSTGELFF. The CDR3 bases are TGTGCCAGCAGCTTAGCGAAGTCCACCGGGGAGCTGTTTTTT. The rearrangement links TRBV7-2 to TRBJ2-2; D unclear. Germline V gene sequence: CDR1 SGHTA, CDR2 FQGNSA. The V end was cut by 0 bases, the J end by 4 bases, with 6 bases between. The CDR3 consists of 14 residues.

This sequence joins TRBV3-1 (or the pseudogene TRBV3-2) and TRBJ1-1, with a tentative D call TRBD1 (6 bases). This CDR3 contains 14 residues. Germline V gives CDR1 LGHDT, CDR2 YNNKEL (reference sequence). V was pared by 4 bases and J by 0 bases, with 9 bases between. The CDR3 spells CASSRGQMNTEAFF. Written as DNA, the CDR3 is TGTGCCAGCAGCCGCGGACAGATGAACACTGAAGCTTTCTTT.

The CDR3 loop reads CASSFEGQASTDTQYF. In nucleotides, the CDR3 is TGCGCCAGCAGCTTTGAGGGACAGGCTAGCACAGATACGCAGTATTTT. The V gene is TRBV5-1, the J gene TRBJ2-3; the match to TRBD1 covers 8 bases. The CDR3 consists of 16 residues. The germline gives CDR1 SGHRS, CDR2 YFSETQ. After removal of 2 bases from V and 0 bases from J, the junction contained 5 bases not matched to a gene.

This rearrangement joins TRBV7-2 to TRBJ2-1; 8 bases line up with TRBD2. Germline CDR1 and CDR2: SGHTA and FQGNSA. CDR3 length equals 15 residues. V dropped 1 base and J dropped 8; count of bases not matched to a gene: 7. CDR3 coding DNA: TGTGCCAGCAGCTTAGAACGGGGGGGCCTCTATGAGCAGTTCTTC. Translated, it gives CASSLERGGLYEQFF.

V usage is TRBV10-1 and J usage is TRBJ2-1, with a tentative D call TRBD1 (5 bases). Trimming left V 3 bases short and J 4 bases short, with 13 bases between. Germline lookup yields CDR1 WNHNN and CDR2 SYGVQD (reference sequence). The length of the CDR3 is 15 residues. The CDR3, as DNA: TGCGCCAGCAGTGAAGGGCAGGGTTTTTACAATGAGCAGTTCTTC. Encoded protein: CASSEGQGFYNEQFF.

The chain combines TRBV19 with TRBJ2-1; tentative D call: TRBD2 (7 bases). Trimming took off 3 bases at V and 8 bases at J, with 20 bases between the two ends. This CDR3 is built from 16 residues. Germline V lookup: CDR1 LNHDA, CDR2 SQIVND (reference sequence). The CDR3 bases are TGTGCCAGTAGTATCCCTAGGGGGGGCCCAGGGTATGAGCAGTTCTTC. It translates to CASSIPRGGPGYEQFF. The full variable domain, its missing parts supplied by reference TRBV19 and TRBJ2-1, is DGGITQSPKYLFRKEGQNVTLSCEQNLNHDAMYWYRQDPGQGLRLIYYSQIVNDFQKGDIAEGYSVSREKKESFPLTVTSAQKNPTAFYLCASSIPRGGPGYEQFFGPGTRLTVL.

This sequence joins TRBV5-1 and TRBJ2-7, with D perhaps TRBD1 (6 bases). The CDR3 totals 18 residues. CDR1 is SGHRS and CDR2 is YFSETQ in the germline V gene. V was trimmed by 0 bases and J by 2 bases, leaving 21 bases between them. The CDR3, as DNA: TGCGCCAGCAGCTTGGAGCCGCTTTTGGGACACACCACCTACGAGCAGTACTTC. It codes for CASSLEPLLGHTTYEQYF. The full variable domain, in which reference TRBV5-1 and TRBJ2-7 provide the parts outside the CDR3, is KAGVTQTPRYLIKTRGQQVTLSCSPISGHRSVSWYQQTPGQGLQFLFEYFSETQRNKGNFPGRFSGRQFSNSRSEMNVSTLELGDSALYLCASSLEPLLGHTTYEQYFGPGTRLTVT.

The rearrangement links TRBV7-2 to TRBJ1-3, with D uncertain. The V gene lost 1 base and the J gene lost 0 bases, with 10 bases spanning the gap. The CDR3 runs 16 residues. The germline V gene encodes CDR1 SGHTA and CDR2 FQGNSA. The CDR3, as DNA: TGTGCCAGCAGCTTAGACTATCGGTACTCTGGAAACACCATATATTTT. Translating gives CASSLDYRYSGNTIYF. Using reference TRBV7-2 and TRBJ1-3 for the parts outside the CDR3, the full variable domain is GAGVSQSPSNKVTEKGKDVELRCDPISGHTALYWYRQSLGQGLEFLIYFQGNSAPDKSGLPSDRFSAERTGGSVSTLTIQRTQQEDSAVYLCASSLDYRYSGNTIYFGEGSWLTVV.

A single count supports this clone. J is TRBJ2-3 and V is TRBV5-1; a weak D match, TRBD1 (6 bases). The CDR3 has 14 amino acids. CDR1 and CDR2 from the germline V gene are SGHRS and YFSETQ. Trimming removed 0 bases at V and 2 bases at J, with 7 bases between. DNA for the CDR3: TGCGCCAGCAGCTTGGACAGGGACACAGATACGCAGTATTTT. It encodes CASSLDRDTDTQYF.

The CDR3 sequence: CASSPNRVVGTDTQYF. CDR3 coding DNA: TGTGCCAGCAGCCCCAACAGGGTCGTGGGCACAGATACGCAGTATTTT. This rearrangement joins TRBV5-8 to TRBJ2-3, with a weak D call TRBD1 (6 bases). The CDR3 covers 16 residues. V was shortened by 4 bases and J by 1 base, with 16 bases between the two germline ends. The V gene's germline CDR1 is SGHTS and CDR2 YDEGEE.

The chain joins TRBV6-5 to TRBJ2-3; the D is unclear. With 6 bases removed from V and 1 base from J, the gap between germline ends came to 11 bases. From germline, CDR1 is MNHEY and CDR2 SVGAGI. The CDR3 runs 14 residues. The DNA for the CDR3 is TGTGCCAGCAGCTACACCCGGGGCACAGATACGCAGTATTTT. This translates into CASSYTRGTDTQYF.

This sequence joins TRBV15 and TRBJ1-2, with D unresolved. Trimming removed 0 bases from V and 5 bases from J, with 19 bases in between. Germline assignment: CDR1 LNHNV and CDR2 YYDKDF (reference sequence). The CDR3 sequence is 17 residues long. CDR3 bases: TGTGCCACCAGCAGAGAAGAAGTGGGCGGGAATGGATATGGCTACACCTTC. It specifies CATSREEVGGNGYGYTF.

The rearrangement joins TRBV6-2 or TRBV6-3 to TRBJ1-2; TRBD1 is a possible D gene (5 bases). V was clipped by 6 bases and J by 7 bases, with 27 bases between them. This CDR3 has 17 residues. Germline-derived CDR1 and CDR2 are MNHEY and SVGEGT. This chain's CDR3 is CASSGGLGGSFAGGYTF. Here the CDR3 DNA reads TGTGCCAGCAGCGGAGGCCTGGGGGGTTCTTTTGCTGGTGGCTACACCTTC.